Listed here are 13 T cell receptor beta chains from one sample, sequenced in a study of cytomegalovirus exposure and HLA in healthy donors. The PCR ran on 60 Vbeta and 13 Jbeta primers. The data were produced by immunoSEQ multiplex PCR, yet TCRdb's version contains in-frame clones alone and is incomplete. The sample holds under 150,000 clones, roughly 8.8% seen once. The sequenced sample consisted of PBMCs. These receptors were obtained from a woman between 40 and 50 years old in good health and CMV-seropositive.

The chain links TRBV11-3 to TRBJ2-7, with D possibly matching TRBD1 (6 bases). Germline CDR1 and CDR2: SGHNT and YENEEA. The CDR3 spans 14 residues. V was pared by 5 bases and J by 7 bases, with 18 bases between. The CDR3 DNA follows: TGTGCCAGCAGCGTCGGCCGCTTAGGGGGAGAGCAGTACTTC. Translated, it gives CASSVGRLGGEQYF.

The V call is TRBV9, the J call TRBJ1-4, with D hard to call. V shed 4 bases and J shed 0 bases, with 7 bases lying between them. The CDR3 sequence is 14 residues long. CDR1 and CDR2 from the germline V gene are SGDLS and YYNGEE. CDR3 protein: CASSLSATNEKLFF. CDR3 DNA: TGTGCCAGCAGCCTCAGTGCAACTAATGAAAAACTGTTTTTT. Together with reference TRBV9 and TRBJ1-4, the CDR3 gives the full variable domain: DSGVTQTPKHLITATGQRVTLRCSPRSGDLSVYWYQQSLDQGLQFLIQYYNGEERAKGNILERFSAQQFPDLHSELNLSSLELGDSALYFCASSLSATNEKLFFGSGTQLSVL.

Only a few counts were recorded for this clone. The CDR3 sequence: CASTLPGASGGSSYNEQFF. The CDR3, as DNA: TGCGCCAGCACTCTCCCGGGGGCTAGCGGGGGGAGCTCCTACAATGAGCAGTTCTTC. This chain joins TRBV5-1 and TRBJ2-1, with 11 bases lining up with TRBD2. Germline-derived CDR1 and CDR2 are SGHRS and YFSETQ. This CDR3 has 19 residues. With 6 bases clipped from V and 0 bases from J, the junction kept 14 bases outside the gene matches.

This chain joins TRBV7-9 and TRBJ2-3; 14 bases match TRBD2. V dropped 5 bases and J dropped 4; count of bases not matched to a gene: 5. This CDR3 has 16 residues. Germline V gene data show CDR1 as SEHNR and CDR2 as FQNEAQ (reference sequence). This chain's CDR3 is CASSRRLAGGSDTQYF. The CDR3 DNA reads as TGTGCCAGCAGCAGAAGACTAGCGGGGGGGTCAGATACGCAGTATTTT.

This clone has only a few counts. The chain joins TRBV7-2 to TRBJ2-3; no clear D gene. Trimming left V 1 base short and J 0 bases short, with 17 bases between. The germline CDR1 and CDR2 sequences are SGHTA and FQGNSA. The CDR3 length is 18 residues. CDR3 nucleotides: TGTGCCAGCAGCTTAGTTTTTAGGTGGAGATCTAGCACAGATACGCAGTATTTT. As protein: CASSLVFRWRSSTDTQYF. The full variable domain, completed using reference TRBV7-2 and TRBJ2-3, is GAGVSQSPSNKVTEKGKDVELRCDPISGHTALYWYRQSLGQGLEFLIYFQGNSAPDKSGLPSDRFSAERTGGSVSTLTIQRTQQEDSAVYLCASSLVFRWRSSTDTQYFGPGTRLTVL.

V usage is TRBV5-1 and J usage is TRBJ1-1; 7 nucleotides match TRBD1. The V gene end was trimmed by 3 bases and the J gene end by 7 bases; junction bases not matched to a gene: 6. This CDR3 has 13 amino acids. Germline assignment: CDR1 SGHRS and CDR2 YFSETQ. CDR3 sequence: CASSSRGLVEAFF. DNA for the CDR3: TGCGCCAGCAGCTCCAGGGGGTTGGTTGAAGCTTTCTTT.

This clone was seen a few times. The chain employs TRBV4-1 and TRBJ2-7, with TRBD2 matching 8 bases. This CDR3 is 15 amino acids long. V shed 4 bases, J shed 5 bases, and the junction held 10 bases outside the gene matches. Germline V gives CDR1 MGHRA, CDR2 YSYEKL. The CDR3: CASSLAGGGRNEQYF. The CDR3 bases are TGCGCCAGCAGCCTCGCCGGCGGGGGGCGGAACGAGCAGTACTTC.

Concerning this clone itself: One end of the junction fails to match germline, which may point to a read error. The chain combines TRBV19 with TRBJ2-4; D gene uncertain. The V gene's germline CDR1 is LNHDA and CDR2 SQIVND (reference sequence). The CDR3 has 15 amino acids. CDR3 region: CASSIVRFARNIQYF. In nucleotides, the CDR3 is TGTGCCAGTAGTATAGTGAGGTTTGCCAGAAACATTCAGTACTTC.

The genes are TRBV6-1 and TRBJ2-7, with no clear D. This CDR3 has 14 residues. From germline, CDR1 is MNHNS and CDR2 SASEGT. Trimming cost V 4 bases and J 3 bases, with 13 bases left between them. In DNA, the CDR3 is TGTGCCAGCAGTGTGCGGCAGAAGGACTACGAGCAGTACTTC. Its translation: CASSVRQKDYEQYF.

This clone was seen a single time. Additional DNA sequences in this sample encode the identical CDR3. The chain recombines TRBV5-4 with TRBJ2-3, with 9 positions matching TRBD2. V gave up 2 bases and J gave up 6 bases; unmatched junction bases: 7. Germline CDR1 and CDR2: SGHNT and YYREEE (reference sequence). The CDR3 totals 15 residues. The CDR3 is CASSLSGGLMDTQYF. The CDR3 DNA reads TGTGCCAGCAGCTTAAGCGGGGGGCTCATGGATACGCAGTATTTT.

The chain combines TRBV10-3 with TRBJ2-1; D possibly corresponds to TRBD2 (6 bases). Germline CDR1 is ENHRY and CDR2 is SYGVKD. Trimming shortened V by 3 bases and J by 2 bases, and 14 bases separated the two germline ends. This CDR3 is built from 16 residues. The CDR3 reads CAISDRGRRAYNEQFF. CDR3 coding DNA: TGTGCCATCAGTGACCGGGGGAGAAGGGCCTACAATGAGCAGTTCTTC.

In this sample, this clone turned up a few times. This chain connects TRBV9 to TRBJ1-1; D unclear. There are 13 residues in the CDR3. Germline V lookup: CDR1 SGDLS, CDR2 YYNGEE. V lost 0 bases to trimming and J lost 5 bases, with 8 bases between them. This chain's CDR3 is CASSVGSGTEAFF. CDR3 in DNA: TGTGCCAGCAGCGTAGGCTCGGGGACTGAAGCTTTCTTT.

V usage is TRBV18 and J usage is TRBJ1-4; perhaps TRBD1 as D (6 bases). Per germline, CDR1 KGHSH and CDR2 LQKENI. The CDR3 runs 14 residues. Deletions cut 5 bases from V and 8 bases from J, with 15 bases between. The CDR3: CASSVTGNSEKLFF. The CDR3 nucleotides read TGTGCCAGCTCAGTTACAGGGAACAGCGAAAAACTGTTTTTT.